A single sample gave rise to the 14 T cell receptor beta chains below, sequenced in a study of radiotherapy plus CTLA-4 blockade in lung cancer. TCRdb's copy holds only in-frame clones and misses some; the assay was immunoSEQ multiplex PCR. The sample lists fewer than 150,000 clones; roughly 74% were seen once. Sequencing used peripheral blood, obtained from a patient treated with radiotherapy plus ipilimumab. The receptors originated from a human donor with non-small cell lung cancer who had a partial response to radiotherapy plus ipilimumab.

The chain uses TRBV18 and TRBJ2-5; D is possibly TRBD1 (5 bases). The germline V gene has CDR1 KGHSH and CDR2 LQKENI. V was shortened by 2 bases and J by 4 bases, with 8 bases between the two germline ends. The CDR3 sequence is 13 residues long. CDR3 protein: CASSPGARETQYF. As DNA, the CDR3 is TGTGCCAGCTCACCAGGGGCTCGAGAGACCCAGTACTTC.

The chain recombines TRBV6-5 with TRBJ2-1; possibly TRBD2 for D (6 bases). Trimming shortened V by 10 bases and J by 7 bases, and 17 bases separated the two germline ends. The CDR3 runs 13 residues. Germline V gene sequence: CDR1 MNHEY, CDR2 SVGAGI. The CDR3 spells CATASEGQNEQFF. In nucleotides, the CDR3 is TGTGCCACCGCTAGCGAAGGACAAAATGAGCAGTTCTTC.

The CDR3: CASSPGLGSEQFF. The DNA of the CDR3 is TGTGCCAGCAGCCCGGGACTAGGGAGTGAGCAGTTCTTC. The chain has TRBV7-3 and TRBJ2-1; 8 nucleotides align to TRBD2. Germline loops: CDR1 SGHTA, CDR2 FQGTGA. The CDR3 loop spans 13 amino acids. Trimming took 5 bases from V and 9 from J; bases not matched to a gene: 6.

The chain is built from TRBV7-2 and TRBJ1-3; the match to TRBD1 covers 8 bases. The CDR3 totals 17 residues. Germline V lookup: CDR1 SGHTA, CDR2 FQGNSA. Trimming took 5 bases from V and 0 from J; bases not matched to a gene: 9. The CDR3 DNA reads TGTGCCAGCAGCCGCCTAGGACAGGGAAGCTCTGGAAACACCATATATTTT. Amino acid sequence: CASSRLGQGSSGNTIYF.

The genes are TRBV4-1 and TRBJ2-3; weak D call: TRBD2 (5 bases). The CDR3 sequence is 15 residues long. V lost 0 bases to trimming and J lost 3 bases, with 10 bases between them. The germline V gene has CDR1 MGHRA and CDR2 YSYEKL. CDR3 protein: CASSQDDRGTDTQYF. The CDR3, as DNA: TGCGCCAGCAGCCAAGATGACCGGGGAACAGATACGCAGTATTTT.

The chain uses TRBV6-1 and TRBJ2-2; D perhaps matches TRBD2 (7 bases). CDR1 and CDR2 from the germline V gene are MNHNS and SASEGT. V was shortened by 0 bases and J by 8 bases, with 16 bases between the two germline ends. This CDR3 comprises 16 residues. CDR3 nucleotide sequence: TGTGCCAGCAGTGAAGCTCCGCCGGGGGGCTTTGGGGAGCTGTTTTTT. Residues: CASSEAPPGGFGELFF.

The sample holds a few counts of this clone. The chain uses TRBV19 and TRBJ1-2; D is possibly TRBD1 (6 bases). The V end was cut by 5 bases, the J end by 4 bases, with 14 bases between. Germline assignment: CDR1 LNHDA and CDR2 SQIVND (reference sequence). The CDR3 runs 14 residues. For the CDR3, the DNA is TGTGCCAGTAGTCTAAAGGACAGAAGCTATGGCTACACCTTC. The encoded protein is CASSLKDRSYGYTF.

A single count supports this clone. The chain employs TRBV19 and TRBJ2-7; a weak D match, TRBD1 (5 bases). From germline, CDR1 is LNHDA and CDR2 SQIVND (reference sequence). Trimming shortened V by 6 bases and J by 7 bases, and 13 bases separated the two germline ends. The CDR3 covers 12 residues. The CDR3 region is CASRGRGWEQYF. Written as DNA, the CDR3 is TGTGCCAGTAGGGGAAGGGGCTGGGAGCAGTACTTC.

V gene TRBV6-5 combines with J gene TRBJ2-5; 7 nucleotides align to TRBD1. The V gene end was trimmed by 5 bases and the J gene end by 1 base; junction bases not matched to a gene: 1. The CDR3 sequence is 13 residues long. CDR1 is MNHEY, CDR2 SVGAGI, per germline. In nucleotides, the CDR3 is TGTGCCAGCAGTCGGGACAGCCAAGAGACCCAGTACTTC. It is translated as CASSRDSQETQYF.

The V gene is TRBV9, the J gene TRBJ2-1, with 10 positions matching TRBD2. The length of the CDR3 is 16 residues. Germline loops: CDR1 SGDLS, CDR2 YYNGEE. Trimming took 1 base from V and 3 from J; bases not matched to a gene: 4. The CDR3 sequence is CASSVLGLAVYNEQFF. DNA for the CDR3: TGTGCCAGCAGCGTACTAGGACTAGCGGTCTACAATGAGCAGTTCTTC.

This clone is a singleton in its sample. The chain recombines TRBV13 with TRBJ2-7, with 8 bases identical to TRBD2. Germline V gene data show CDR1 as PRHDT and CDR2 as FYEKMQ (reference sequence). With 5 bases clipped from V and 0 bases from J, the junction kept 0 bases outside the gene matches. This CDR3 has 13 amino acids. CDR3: CASSGLASYEQYF. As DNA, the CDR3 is TGTGCCAGCAGCGGACTAGCCTCCTACGAGCAGTACTTC.

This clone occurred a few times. The CDR3 loop is CASSWDRTSGDQFF. The CDR3 DNA follows: TGTGCCAGCAGCTGGGACAGAACTAGCGGGGATCAGTTCTTC. The chain recombines TRBV5-6 with TRBJ2-1; 10 nucleotides agree with TRBD2. Germline trimming cut 3 bases from V and 13 bases from J; bases unmatched to any gene: 10. The CDR3 loop spans 14 amino acids. Germline CDR1 and CDR2: SGHDT and YYEEEE.

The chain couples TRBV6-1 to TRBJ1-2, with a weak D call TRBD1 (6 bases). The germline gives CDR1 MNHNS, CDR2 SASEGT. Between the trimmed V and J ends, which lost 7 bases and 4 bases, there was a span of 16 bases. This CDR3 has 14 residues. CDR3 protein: CASNTLQGIYGYTF. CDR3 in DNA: TGTGCCAGCAACACTCTTCAGGGGATCTATGGCTACACCTTC.

Here the CDR3 DNA reads TGTGCCAGCAGCTTAGATCAGGGATCACCCCTCCACTTT. Its translation is CASSLDQGSPLHF. This chain links TRBV7-9 with TRBJ1-6; the D gene is possibly TRBD1 (5 bases). With 1 base removed from V and 10 bases from J, the gap between germline ends came to 8 bases. The CDR3 spans 13 residues. CDR1 and CDR2 (germline): SEHNR, FQNEAQ (reference sequence).